Listed below are T cell receptor beta chains from one sample, sequenced in a study of glioma-infiltrating T cells. Each CDR3 protein is one row after TCRdb ran MiXCR on the multiplex PCR reads. The table lists approximately 400,000 distinct CDR3 sequences, 41% of them singletons. What was sequenced was glioma tissue, nonneoplastic brain tissue, or PBMCs (not recorded which). Source of these receptors: a human donor with low-grade glioma or glioblastoma, undergoing nonglioma brain surgery, or in good health (not recorded which). Both conserved end residues are part of each CDR3. A D gene is named only where the DNA matches it firmly. Size is stated for part of the rows, as once, few or many counts, or as a class when the clone is expanded.

cdr3_length,v_call,clone_size,d_call,j_call,cdr3_aa,cdr3_nt
15,TRBV15,-,-,TRBJ2-1,CTTSRPGTHYNEQFF,TGTACCACCAGCAGGCCCGGGACTCACTACAATGAGCAGTTCTTC
18,TRBV4-2,few,TRBD1,TRBJ2-1,CASSLVAGQGNGYNEQFF,TGTGCCAGCAGCCTTGTAGCCGGACAGGGTAATGGCTACAATGAGCAGTTCTTC
17,TRBV7-8,few,TRBD1,TRBJ2-1,CASSQGPTGTGGNEQFF,TGTGCCAGCAGCCAGGGACCCACCGGGACAGGGGGAAATGAGCAGTTCTTC
20,TRBV6-1,-,-,TRBJ2-6,CASNPLGGRLPLSGANVLTF,TGTGCCAGCAATCCCCTCGGGGGGCGGCTACCCCTCTCTGGGGCCAACGTCCTGACTTTC
15,TRBV27,-,TRBD1,TRBJ2-7,CAISESGQGPYEQYF,TGTGCCATCAGTGAGTCGGGACAGGGACCCTACGAGCAGTACTTC
16,TRBV15,few,TRBD1,TRBJ1-5,CATSRRTGVKDQPQHF,TGTGCCACCAGCAGACGTACAGGGGTTAAGGATCAGCCCCAGCATTTT
16,TRBV7-9,once,TRBD1,TRBJ1-4,CASSFGKDRWDEKLFF,TGTGCCAGCAGCTTCGGGAAGGACAGGTGGGACGAAAAACTGTTTTTT
19,TRBV28,few,TRBD1,TRBJ1-5,CASSPYSAGGWNSNQPQHF,TGTGCCAGCAGCCCTTATTCGGCAGGGGGTTGGAATAGCAATCAGCCCCAGCATTTT
14,TRBV29-1,-,-,TRBJ2-7,CSEDRNQDRYEQYF,TGCAGCGAAGATAGAAACCAAGACAGATACGAGCAGTACTTC
11,TRBV30,-,-,TRBJ2-7,CAVGEAYEQYF,TGTGCCGTAGGGGAGGCCTACGAGCAGTACTTC
16,TRBV4-2,few,TRBD2,TRBJ2-7,CASSQSHLADTYEQYF,TGTGCCAGCAGCCAATCTCACCTAGCGGACACCTACGAGCAGTACTTC
10,TRBV20-1,-,-,TRBJ2-2,CSEGTGELFF,TGCAGTGAGGGCACCGGGGAGCTGTTTTTT
13,TRBV7-8,once,-,TRBJ2-1,CASSYTPGNEQLF,TGTGCCAGCAGCTACACACCCGGGAATGAGCAGCTCTTC
16,TRBV7-9,few,TRBD1,TRBJ2-7,CASSLRTGSFSYEQYF,TGTGCCAGCAGCTTACGGACAGGGTCCTTCTCCTACGAGCAGTACTTC
13,TRBV28,many,-,TRBJ1-1,CASSPGMNTEAFF,TGTGCCAGCAGTCCAGGCATGAACACTGAAGCTTTCTTT
16,TRBV28,-,TRBD1,TRBJ1-1,CASSHPTGVMNTEAFF,TGTGCCAGCAGCCATCCGACAGGGGTTATGAACACTGAAGCTTTCTTT
15,TRBV27,many,-,TRBJ2-7,CASSPKTGNSYEQYF,TGTGCCAGCAGTCCTAAGACAGGCAATTCCTACGAGCAGTACTTC
13,TRBV6-2/TRBV6-3,few,TRBD1,TRBJ2-7,CASIPQGAEEQYF,TGTGCCAGCATCCCACAGGGGGCGGAGGAGCAGTACTTC
13,TRBV29-1,few,-,TRBJ1-1,CSVLGRANTEAFF,TGCAGCGTGCTAGGGCGGGCGAACACTGAAGCTTTCTTT
15,TRBV19,-,-,TRBJ1-2,CASRVRGRRGYAYTF,TGTGCCAGTAGGGTCCGCGGTCGGCGGGGCTATGCCTACACCTTC
16,TRBV7-2,-,-,TRBJ2-1,CASSSTRGSSYNEQFF,TGTGCCAGCAGCTCCACCCGCGGCAGCTCCTACAATGAGCAGTTCTTC
14,TRBV7-7,-,TRBD1,TRBJ2-1,CASSHVDRAGEQFF,TGTGCTAGCAGCCACGTGGACAGGGCGGGGGAGCAGTTCTTC
17,TRBV5-4,-,-,TRBJ2-1,CASSPGGLGGEGKTQFF,TGTGCCAGCAGCCCTGGCGGACTAGGGGGAGAAGGGAAGACCCAGTTCTTC
14,TRBV7-2,few,-,TRBJ1-3,CASSLVALGNTIYF,TGTGCCAGCAGCTTAGTTGCACTTGGAAACACCATATATTTT
15,TRBV20-1,-,-,TRBJ2-1,CSARVPRTGYNEQFF,TGCAGTGCTAGAGTACCCCGGACTGGCTACAATGAGCAGTTCTTC
16,TRBV27,few,TRBD2,TRBJ2-1,CASSPLADPETNEQFF,TGTGCCAGCAGTCCCCTAGCGGACCCAGAGACCAATGAGCAGTTCTTC
13,TRBV27,-,-,TRBJ2-7,CASSAFREYEQYF,TGTGCCAGCAGCGCTTTTAGGGAATACGAGCAGTACTTC